These 20 T cell receptor beta chains were all obtained from the same sample, sequenced in a study of CD8 T cells in acute hepatitis C reinfection. The assay was immunoSEQ multiplex PCR, and TCRdb's table has in-frame clones only and misses some. The sample includes tens of thousands of clones, approximately 83% of them seen just once. Time point indicated: naive CD8 control sorted from an acute-time-point sample. The sample consisted of naive CD8+ T cells from PBMCs. These receptors were collected from a woman aged 18-29 years who spontaneously cleared hepatitis C infection.

The CDR3 reads CASRGANQPQHF. The CDR3 DNA is TGTGCCAGCAGGGGGGCCAATCAGCCCCAGCATTTT. The V and J genes are TRBV2 and TRBJ1-5; possible D gene TRBD1, 6 bases. The CDR3 is made up of 12 amino acids. Per the germline V gene, CDR1 is SNHLY and CDR2 is FYNNEI. V lost 6 bases and J 3 bases, leaving 6 bases between the germline ends.

The rearrangement joins TRBV9 to TRBJ2-1; D gene ambiguous. CDR3 length: 16 amino acids. Germline CDR1 reads SGDLS; CDR2 reads YYNGEE. V was shortened by 2 bases and J by 0 bases, with 12 bases between the two germline ends. CDR3 loop: CASSVGPKSSYNEQFF. The CDR3 DNA reads as TGTGCCAGCAGCGTCGGACCAAAAAGCTCCTACAATGAGCAGTTCTTC.

V and J are TRBV6-6 and TRBJ2-7, with a possible D match to TRBD2 (6 bases). V lost 6 bases and J lost 3, with 12 bases in between. The CDR3 length is 13 residues. The germline CDR1 and CDR2 sequences are MNHNY and SVGAGI (reference sequence). The CDR3 protein is CASSPGDFYEQYF. CDR3 bases: TGTGCCAGCAGCCCTGGGGACTTCTACGAGCAGTACTTC.

This rearrangement joins TRBV7-9 to TRBJ2-1; either TRBD1 or TRBD2 may supply D (6 bases each). V lost 8 bases and J 7 bases, leaving 12 bases between the germline ends. The germline gives CDR1 SEHNR, CDR2 FQNEAQ (reference sequence). This CDR3 has 12 residues. This chain's CDR3 is CASPIGGNEQFF. CDR3 DNA: TGTGCCAGCCCTATAGGGGGGAATGAGCAGTTCTTC.

The V and J genes are TRBV27 and TRBJ2-3; no reliable D call. CDR1 is MNHEY, CDR2 SMNVEV, per germline (reference sequence). V dropped 3 bases and J dropped 1 base, with 2 bases sitting between them. This CDR3 comprises 12 residues. CDR3: CASSLGTDTQYF. The CDR3 DNA sequence: TGTGCCAGCAGTTTGGGCACAGATACGCAGTATTTT.

This clone appeared a single time. The rearrangement joins TRBV5-1 to TRBJ2-7; the match to TRBD2 covers 9 bases. V shed 4 bases and J 4 bases; nucleotides not matched to a gene: 12. The germline V gene encodes CDR1 SGHRS and CDR2 YFSETQ. The length of the CDR3 is 16 residues. CDR3 amino acids: CASSPGLAGVIYEQYF. The CDR3 DNA reads TGCGCCAGCAGCCCGGGACTAGCTGGTGTAATTTACGAGCAGTACTTC.

The chain links TRBV29-1 to TRBJ1-2, with D hard to call. The germline V and J ends were trimmed by 1 base and 8 bases, with 11 bases remaining between them. This CDR3 is 12 amino acids long. CDR1 is SQVTM, CDR2 ANQGSEA, per germline. CDR3 region: CSVEGAAYGYTF. Written as DNA, the CDR3 is TGCAGCGTTGAAGGGGCAGCTTACGGCTACACCTTC.

This clone was detected once. J is TRBJ2-1 and V is TRBV19; 7 positions match TRBD2. With 4 bases clipped from V and 6 bases from J, the junction kept 6 bases outside the gene matches. The CDR3 contains 14 residues. Germline loops: CDR1 LNHDA, CDR2 SQIVND (reference sequence). Here the CDR3 DNA reads TGTGCCAGTAGTACTCCGGGACTACCCAATGAGCAGTTCTTC. Protein product: CASSTPGLPNEQFF.

This clone has only one observation. The V gene is TRBV5-6, the J gene TRBJ1-2, with D perhaps matching TRBD1 (5 bases). This CDR3 has 13 residues. Trimming took 5 bases from V and 1 from J, leaving 9 bases between them. CDR1 is SGHDT, CDR2 YYEEEE, per germline. CDR3 region: CASRQQVNYGYTF. In DNA form, the CDR3 reads TGTGCCAGCAGACAACAGGTTAACTATGGCTACACCTTC. The complete variable domain, with remaining parts taken from reference TRBV5-6 and TRBJ1-2, reads DAGVTQSPTHLIKTRGQQVTLRCSPKSGHDTVSWYQQALGQGPQFIFQYYEEEERQRGNFPDRFSGHQFPNYSSELNVNALLLGDSALYLCASRQQVNYGYTFGSGTRLTVV.

The chain links TRBV6-1 to TRBJ2-7, with 7 bases aligning to TRBD1. The CDR3 extends over 14 amino acids. V dropped 5 bases and J dropped 3; count of bases not matched to a gene: 7. Germline V gene lookup returns CDR1 MNHNS and CDR2 SASEGT. CDR3 region: CASSIQGLVYEQYF. In DNA, the CDR3 is TGTGCCAGCAGTATACAGGGGTTAGTCTACGAGCAGTACTTC.

In its sample, this clone was seen once. The chain recombines TRBV7-8 with TRBJ1-1; D might be TRBD1 (6 bases). The CDR3 consists of 13 residues. Germline loops: CDR1 SGHVS, CDR2 FQNEAQ. V was trimmed by 5 bases and J by 1 base, leaving 8 bases between them. The CDR3 here is CASSLGQNTEAFF. As DNA, the CDR3 is TGTGCCAGCAGCCTGGGACAGAACACTGAAGCTTTCTTT. The variable domain in full, completed from reference TRBV7-8 and TRBJ1-1, reads GAGVSQSPRYKVAKRGQDVALRCDPISGHVSLFWYQQALGQGPEFLTYFQNEAQLDKSGLPSDRFFAERPEGSVSTLKIQRTQQEDSAVYLCASSLGQNTEAFFGQGTRLTVV.

The rearrangement joins TRBV19 to TRBJ2-7; TRBD2 aligns across 16 bases. CDR1 is LNHDA and CDR2 is SQIVND in the germline V gene (reference sequence). The V gene end was trimmed by 6 bases and the J gene end by 5 bases; junction bases not matched to a gene: 10. The CDR3 contains 17 residues. CDR3 coding DNA: TGTGCCAGTAGCCTGGGGACTAGCGGGAGGGCCTATGACGAGCAGTACTTC. Its translation is CASSLGTSGRAYDEQYF.

J is TRBJ2-1 and V is TRBV5-1, with D possibly being TRBD2 (5 bases). The CDR3 extends over 14 amino acids. V lost 3 bases and J lost 7, with 14 bases in between. The V gene's germline CDR1 is SGHRS and CDR2 YFSETQ. The CDR3 nucleotides read TGCGCCAGCAGCTCGGACCAATCGGGGAATGAGCAGTTCTTC. As protein: CASSSDQSGNEQFF.

The V and J genes are TRBV7-6 and TRBJ2-3, with D tentatively TRBD1 (5 bases). Germline CDR1 and CDR2: SGHVS and FNYEAQ. The CDR3 sequence is 14 residues long. V lost 4 bases to trimming and J lost 2 bases, with 10 bases between them. CDR3 in amino acids: CASSSRQPTDTQYF. CDR3 bases: TGTGCCAGCAGCTCGCGACAGCCCACAGATACGCAGTATTTT.

V usage is TRBV7-6 and J usage is TRBJ2-3, with 8 bases aligning to TRBD2. The V gene's germline CDR1 is SGHVS and CDR2 FNYEAQ. V lost 5 bases to trimming and J lost 1 base; unmatched junction nucleotides: 11. The CDR3 covers 17 residues. The CDR3: CASSRTRLAWGTDTQYF. CDR3 nucleotides: TGTGCCAGCAGCAGGACAAGACTAGCGTGGGGCACAGATACGCAGTATTTT. The variable domain in full, with the rest retrieved from reference TRBV7-6 and TRBJ2-3, is GAGVSQSPRYKVTKRGQDVALRCDPISGHVSLYWYRQALGQGPEFLTYFNYEAQQDKSGLPNDRFSAERPEGSISTLTIQRTEQRDSAMYRCASSRTRLAWGTDTQYFGPGTRLTVL.

The V call is TRBV6-6, the J call TRBJ1-1; the D is unclear. This CDR3 contains 12 residues. Trimming removed 8 bases at V and 0 bases at J, with 7 bases between. Germline V gene lookup returns CDR1 MNHNY and CDR2 SVGAGI (reference sequence). CDR3 DNA: TGTGCCAGCGGACCGGTGAACACTGAAGCTTTCTTT. Translating gives CASGPVNTEAFF.

The chain combines TRBV11-1 with TRBJ2-5, with D perhaps given as TRBD1 or TRBD2 (6 bases each). The CDR3 runs to 15 residues. V lost 2 bases, J lost 3 bases, and 13 bases lay in between. Germline V gene lookup returns CDR1 SGHAT and CDR2 FQDESV (reference sequence). The CDR3 DNA reads as TGTGCCAGCAGCTTACCGTCCGGGGGCGAAGAGACCCAGTACTTC. Amino acid sequence: CASSLPSGGEETQYF.

This chain joins TRBV11-2 and TRBJ2-7, with 13 nucleotides matching TRBD2. The CDR3 has 17 residues. Germline-derived CDR1 and CDR2 are SGHAT and FQNNGV. J was trimmed by 4 bases and V by 5 bases; bases with no gene match: 11. CDR3 region: CASSQMAGLAGAYEQYF. The DNA for the CDR3 is TGTGCCAGCAGCCAAATGGCCGGACTAGCGGGAGCATACGAGCAGTACTTC. The whole variable domain, remainder taken from reference TRBV11-2 and TRBJ2-7, is EAGVAQSPRYKIIEKRQSVAFWCNPISGHATLYWYQQILGQGPKLLIQFQNNGVVDDSQLPKDRFSAERLKGVDSTLKIQPAKLEDSAVYLCASSQMAGLAGAYEQYFGPGTRLTVT.

The chain carries TRBV27 and TRBJ2-2; 7 positions match TRBD1. Germline lookup yields CDR1 MNHEY and CDR2 SMNVEV (reference sequence). The junction had 7 bases not matched to a gene; V was cut back by 8 bases and J by 7 bases. The CDR3 is made up of 13 amino acids. This CDR3 is CASLGQLGGELFF. In DNA form, the CDR3 reads TGTGCCAGCCTGGGACAGTTGGGCGGGGAGCTGTTTTTT.

The gene calls are TRBV2 and TRBJ2-1; tentative D call: TRBD2 (5 bases). V lost 7 bases, J lost 6 bases, and 13 bases lay in between. This CDR3 spans 13 amino acids. Germline V lookup: CDR1 SNHLY, CDR2 FYNNEI. The CDR3: CASMRVGGNEQFF. The CDR3 DNA reads as TGTGCCAGCATGCGGGTTGGAGGCAATGAGCAGTTCTTC.